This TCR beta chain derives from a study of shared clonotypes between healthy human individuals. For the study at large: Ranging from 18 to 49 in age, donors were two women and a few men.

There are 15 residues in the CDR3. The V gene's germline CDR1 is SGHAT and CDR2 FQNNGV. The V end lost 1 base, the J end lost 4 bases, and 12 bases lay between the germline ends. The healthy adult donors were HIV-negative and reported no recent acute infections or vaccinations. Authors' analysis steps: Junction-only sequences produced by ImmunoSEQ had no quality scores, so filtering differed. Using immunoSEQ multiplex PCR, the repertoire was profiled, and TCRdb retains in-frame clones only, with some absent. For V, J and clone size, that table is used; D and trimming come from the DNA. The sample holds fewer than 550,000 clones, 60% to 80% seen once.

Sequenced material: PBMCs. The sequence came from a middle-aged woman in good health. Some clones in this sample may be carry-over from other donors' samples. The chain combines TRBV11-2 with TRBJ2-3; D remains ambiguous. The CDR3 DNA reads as TGTGCCAGCAGCTTAGCGAGAGTATCCTCAGATACGCAGTATTTT. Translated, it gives CASSLARVSSDTQYF.